The 18 T cell receptor beta chains below come from one sample, sequenced in a study of T cells expressing NK-cell markers. From its re-call of the 5' RACE reads, TCRdb lists each CDR3 protein once, without DNA. Its table lists a few hundred thousand distinct CDR3 sequences. The sample was blood T cells: a sorted CD56 or NKG2C T cell subset, CD4+ or CD8+ T cells, or bulk PBMC T cells (not recorded which). Receptors were obtained from a man between 18 and 29 years old in good health.

J is TRBJ2-3 and V is TRBV5-1; TCRdb outputs TRBD1, but without DNA this stays unchecked. The CDR3 spans 16 residues. Germline CDR1 reads SGHRS; CDR2 reads YFSETQ. Here the CDR3 reads CASSLGAGGRTDTQYF. Drawing the rest from reference TRBV5-1 and TRBJ2-3, the complete variable domain is KAGVTQTPRYLIKTRGQQVTLSCSPISGHRSVSWYQQTPGQGLQFLFEYFSETQRNKGNFPGRFSGRQFSNSRSEMNVSTLELGDSALYLCASSLGAGGRTDTQYFGPGTRLTVL.

The CDR3: CSAADSQETQYF. This chain uses TRBV20-1 with TRBJ2-5; lacking DNA, the TRBD1 call made by TCRdb goes unchecked. Germline-derived CDR1 and CDR2 are DFQATT and SNEGSKA (reference sequence). The CDR3 runs 12 residues.

This rearrangement joins TRBV15 to TRBJ2-1. From germline, CDR1 is LNHNV and CDR2 YYDKDF (reference sequence). The CDR3 consists of 15 residues. The CDR3 spells CATSRAGDSYNEQFF.

The CDR3 loop reads CASSRSGTSGQETQYF. The chain combines TRBV12-3 or TRBV12-4 with TRBJ2-5; TCRdb reports TRBD2, a call that lacks DNA to check it against. CDR3 length equals 16 residues.

The chain carries TRBV10-3 and TRBJ2-6. Germline V gene lookup returns CDR1 ENHRY and CDR2 SYGVKD. The CDR3 contains 14 residues. CDR3 loop: CAISEPDTANVLTF.

The chain joins TRBV12-3 or TRBV12-4 to TRBJ2-3; TCRdb names TRBD1, which stays unverified in the absence of DNA. The CDR3 extends over 15 amino acids. CDR3 residues: CASRGTGASTDTQYF.

The rearrangement uses TRBV29-1 and TRBJ2-7; the D call from TCRdb, TRBD1, cannot be confirmed without DNA. Germline CDR1 reads SQVTM; CDR2 reads ANQGSEA. The CDR3 is made up of 14 amino acids. The CDR3: CSVGGAGESYEQYF.

V and J are TRBV6-2 or TRBV6-3 and TRBJ1-3. The CDR3 extends over 14 amino acids. Germline V gene data show CDR1 as MNHEY and CDR2 as SVGEGT. Here the CDR3 reads CASSRQSIGNTIYF.

The V gene is TRBV20-1, the J gene TRBJ1-4; TCRdb names TRBD1, which stays unverified in the absence of DNA. The CDR3 length is 15 residues. In germline, CDR1 is DFQATT, CDR2 SNEGSKA (reference sequence). CDR3 amino acids: CSAVPGQATNEKLFF.

The genes are TRBV20-1 and TRBJ1-2. This CDR3 contains 13 residues. The germline CDR1 and CDR2 sequences are DFQATT and SNEGSKA (reference sequence). The CDR3 loop reads CSAGGGSLSGYTF.

This chain joins TRBV14 and TRBJ2-7; there is no DNA to check the TCRdb D call of TRBD1. From germline, CDR1 is SGHDN and CDR2 FVKESK. The CDR3 has 14 residues. The CDR3: CASSPGPTPYEQYF.

The chain joins TRBV5-1 to TRBJ1-5. CDR1 is SGHRS and CDR2 is YFSETQ in the germline V gene. The CDR3 extends over 15 amino acids. The CDR3 here is CASSWGPVRGQPQHF.

The CDR3 loop is CASSELGPKNIQYF. The chain uses TRBV6-1 and TRBJ2-4; the TCRdb call, TRBD1, lacks DNA for checking. From germline, CDR1 is MNHNS and CDR2 SASEGT. CDR3 length equals 14 residues.

The CDR3 sequence is CASSVERGAGASGNTIYF. The rearrangement joins TRBV5-6 to TRBJ1-3. Germline V CDR1 and CDR2: SGHDT, YYEEEE. The CDR3 is made up of 18 amino acids.

The chain has TRBV28 and TRBJ1-2; TCRdb indicates TRBD1, and absent DNA this call remains unverified. This CDR3 contains 17 residues. In germline, CDR1 is MDHEN, CDR2 SYDVKM. CDR3 sequence reads: CASNESGPGRILYGYTF.

The CDR3 region is CASSPSLAAGGPRYNEQFF. This chain links TRBV4-3 with TRBJ2-1; TCRdb indicates TRBD2, and absent DNA this call remains unverified. This CDR3 is 19 amino acids long. Germline V lookup: CDR1 LGHNA, CDR2 YSLEER.

The chain combines TRBV6-1 with TRBJ2-1; the D call of TRBD2 rests on TCRdb alone, since no DNA is present to check it. Germline V gene sequence: CDR1 MNHNS, CDR2 SASEGT. The CDR3 covers 18 residues. The CDR3 spells CASSRPGLAGGPYNEQFF.

V and J are TRBV4-3 and TRBJ1-3; TCRdb's assignment of TRBD1 cannot be checked, as there is no DNA. The CDR3 is made up of 16 amino acids. The germline gives CDR1 LGHNA, CDR2 YSLEER. This CDR3 is CASSPTRTGTGYTIYF.